A selection of T cell receptor beta chains follows, all from one sample in a study of T-cell memory formation after mild COVID-19. TCRdb re-called the 5' RACE reads with MiXCR, one entry per CDR3 protein. This table has 210,000 or so distinct CDR3 sequences, around 16% appearing once. Sequencing was done on a sample of PBMCs or a T cell subset sorted from them (not recorded which). The origin of the receptors is an adult woman who had mild COVID-19 (a few samples of this study predate the infection). Cell type and time point are not known. Each CDR3 is given with its conserved first and last residue. A D gene is named only where the DNA matches it firmly. Rows give clone size only sometimes, using once, few, many, or a class for an expanded clone.

D: TRBD1; J: TRBJ1-3; size: few; V: TRBV7-9; DNA: TGTGCCAGCAGCCCGGACAGGGGTACTGGAAACACCATATATTTT; CDR3: CASSPDRGTGNTIYF
D: .; J: TRBJ2-7; size: .; V: TRBV27; DNA: TGTGCCAGCAGTGCCCGGACTCCACTCGAGCAGTACTTC; CDR3: CASSARTPLEQYF
D: TRBD1; J: TRBJ2-3; size: few; V: TRBV10-3; DNA: TGTGCCATCAGTCGACAGGGGTTGGCAGATACGCAGTATTTT; CDR3: CAISRQGLADTQYF
D: .; J: TRBJ2-6; size: .; V: TRBV10-3; DNA: TGTGCCATCAAAATGGGTGGAGGCCTCAACTCTGGGGCCAACGTCCTGACTTTC; CDR3: CAIKMGGGLNSGANVLTF
D: TRBD1; J: TRBJ1-2; size: .; V: TRBV29-1; DNA: TGCAGCGTTGATTCAACGGGACAGGGTTACAGAGGGGGTGGCTACACCTTC; CDR3: CSVDSTGQGYRGGGYTF
D: .; J: TRBJ2-6; size: .; V: TRBV5-1; DNA: TGCGCCAGCAGCTTGCAGGGACTTAATACTGGGGCCAACGTCCTGACTTTC; CDR3: CASSLQGLNTGANVLTF
D: .; J: TRBJ1-1; size: .; V: TRBV3-1; DNA: TGTGCCAGCAGCCAAGGTGAGAACACTGAAGCTTTCTTT; CDR3: CASSQGENTEAFF
D: .; J: TRBJ1-5; size: few; V: TRBV4-1; DNA: TGCGCCAGCAGCCAAGTGGGCACCCATCAGCCCCAGCATTTT; CDR3: CASSQVGTHQPQHF
D: .; J: TRBJ1-2; size: many; V: TRBV2; DNA: TGTGCCAGCAGTCCTCTTATAACAGGGCTAAATGGCTACACCTTC; CDR3: CASSPLITGLNGYTF
D: .; J: TRBJ2-7; size: .; V: TRBV9; DNA: TGTGCCAGCAGCGTAGCTACTACTAGTAGATTGTCCGAGCAGTACTTC; CDR3: CASSVATTSRLSEQYF
D: .; J: TRBJ1-2; size: few; V: TRBV14; DNA: TGTGCCAGCAGCCATCCGGGGATCGGCTACACCTTC; CDR3: CASSHPGIGYTF
D: TRBD1; J: TRBJ2-1; size: few; V: TRBV7-9; DNA: TGTGCCAGCAGCTTTGGGGGACAGAACAATGAGCAGTTCTTC; CDR3: CASSFGGQNNEQFF
D: .; J: TRBJ1-2; size: .; V: TRBV15; DNA: TGTGCCACCAGCAGAGAGAGGGAGGGGGGCTATGGCTACACCTTC; CDR3: CATSREREGGYGYTF
D: .; J: TRBJ1-1; size: .; V: TRBV12-3/TRBV12-4; DNA: TGTGCCAGCAGTTTCGGCCCAGGGAACACTGAAGCTTTCTTT; CDR3: CASSFGPGNTEAFF
D: .; J: TRBJ2-1; size: .; V: TRBV5-1; DNA: TGCGCCAGCAGCTCGGACCATCGGGATAAGCAGTTCTTC; CDR3: CASSSDHRDKQFF
D: TRBD2; J: TRBJ2-5; size: .; V: TRBV30; DNA: TGTGCCTGGAGTGCCCATAGCGGGGGGGGAAGCCAGTACTTC; CDR3: CAWSAHSGGGSQYF
D: .; J: TRBJ1-1; size: few; V: TRBV30; DNA: TGTGCCTGGAGTACAGGACTAAACACTGAAGCTTTCTTT; CDR3: CAWSTGLNTEAFF
D: .; J: TRBJ2-3; size: few; V: TRBV29-1; DNA: TGCAGCGTTCAGACAGGCCTTCTGGGCACAGATACGCAGTATTTT; CDR3: CSVQTGLLGTDTQYF
D: .; J: TRBJ2-3; size: .; V: TRBV5-6; DNA: TGTGCCAGCAGCTTGCGGCGGATCAGCACAGATACGCAGTATTTT; CDR3: CASSLRRISTDTQYF
D: .; J: TRBJ1-1; size: few; V: TRBV5-5; DNA: TGTGCCAGCAGGGTGGGTTCGAACACTGAAGCTTTCTTT; CDR3: CASRVGSNTEAFF
D: .; J: TRBJ2-3; size: few; V: TRBV2; DNA: TGTGCCAGCAGTGAGTTTACAGGAAACACAGATACGCAGTATTTT; CDR3: CASSEFTGNTDTQYF
D: .; J: TRBJ1-4; size: .; V: TRBV20-1; DNA: TGCAGTGCTTGGACAGTAGGGGAAAAACTGTTTTTT; CDR3: CSAWTVGEKLFF
D: .; J: TRBJ2-7; size: .; V: TRBV4-3; DNA: TGCGCCAGCAGCCCGTCCGAAGTTCCGGGGGACGAGCAGTACTTC; CDR3: CASSPSEVPGDEQYF
D: .; J: TRBJ1-2; size: .; V: TRBV6-4; DNA: TGTGCCAGCAGCGATGGTCACACCAACTATGGCTACACCTTC; CDR3: CASSDGHTNYGYTF
D: TRBD2; J: TRBJ2-3; size: .; V: TRBV2; DNA: TGTGCCAGCAGTGAAGCGACGGGGGGGGGCACAGATACGCAGTATTTT; CDR3: CASSEATGGGTDTQYF
D: .; J: TRBJ1-1; size: .; V: TRBV29-1; DNA: TGCAGCGTCCCCAACAGGGAGATCGGCACTGAAGCTTTCTTT; CDR3: CSVPNREIGTEAFF
D: TRBD1; J: TRBJ2-1; size: .; V: TRBV9; DNA: TGTGCCAGCAGCGTAGGCGGGACAGGGTCCTACAATGAGCAGTTCTTC; CDR3: CASSVGGTGSYNEQFF
D: TRBD1; J: TRBJ2-3; size: few; V: TRBV25-1; DNA: TGTGCCAGCGGACTTCAGGGGGACACAGATACGCAGTATTTT; CDR3: CASGLQGDTDTQYF
D: TRBD1; J: TRBJ2-7; size: .; V: TRBV20-1; DNA: TGCAGTGCTAGAACACGGGACAGGACCTACGAGCAGTACTTC; CDR3: CSARTRDRTYEQYF
D: TRBD1; J: TRBJ2-1; size: few; V: TRBV19; DNA: TGTGCCAGTAGTCCCCCGGGACAGGGTAACGAGCAGTTCTTC; CDR3: CASSPPGQGNEQFF
D: .; J: TRBJ1-2; size: .; V: TRBV18; DNA: TGTGCCAGCTCACCATCTCCGGGGACAAACTATGGCTACACCTTC; CDR3: CASSPSPGTNYGYTF
D: .; J: TRBJ2-4; size: .; V: TRBV3-1; DNA: TGTGCCAGCAGTTTGCTTTTGGGAAACATTCAGTACTTC; CDR3: CASSLLLGNIQYF
D: .; J: TRBJ1-2; size: .; V: TRBV6-5; DNA: TGTGCCAGCAGGCCCGATGGCAGGAACTATGGCTACACCTTC; CDR3: CASRPDGRNYGYTF
D: TRBD1; J: TRBJ1-2; size: many; V: TRBV5-1; DNA: TGCGCCAGCAGCTTGTTAACAGGGGACTATGGCTACACCTTC; CDR3: CASSLLTGDYGYTF
D: .; J: TRBJ2-3; size: .; V: TRBV24-1; DNA: TGTGCCACCAGTGATTTGGGACTCAGAGATACGCAGTATTTT; CDR3: CATSDLGLRDTQYF
D: .; J: TRBJ1-2; size: few; V: TRBV24-1; DNA: TGTGCCACCAGTGATTTGTCGAGGCAGGGACATTATGGCTACACCTTC; CDR3: CATSDLSRQGHYGYTF
D: .; J: TRBJ2-7; size: few; V: TRBV5-1; DNA: TGCGCCAGCAGCTGGTCACAGACCTACGAGCAGTACTTC; CDR3: CASSWSQTYEQYF
D: .; J: TRBJ2-7; size: few; V: TRBV5-1; DNA: TGCGCCAGCAGCCCAGTCCCGGACACTGCTTACGAGCAGTACTTC; CDR3: CASSPVPDTAYEQYF
D: .; J: TRBJ1-2; size: many; V: TRBV4-2; DNA: TGTGCCAGCAGCCAAGGAGCCGGGGTGGACTATGGCTACACCTTC; CDR3: CASSQGAGVDYGYTF
D: TRBD1; J: TRBJ1-2; size: few; V: TRBV6-1; DNA: TGTGCCAGCAGTCCCGGGAGCCAAACAGGGGACGTTCGGGACACCTTC; CDR3: CASSPGSQTGDVRDTF
D: .; J: TRBJ1-1; size: many; V: TRBV12-3/TRBV12-4; DNA: TGTGCCAGCAGTTTGTCCATGAACACTGAAGCTTTCTTT; CDR3: CASSLSMNTEAFF
D: TRBD1; J: TRBJ2-7; size: few; V: TRBV5-5; DNA: TGTGCCAGCAGAGATAGACAGGGAAGGCTCTACGAGCAGTACTTC; CDR3: CASRDRQGRLYEQYF
D: .; J: TRBJ1-1; size: .; V: TRBV13; DNA: TGTGCCAGCAGCTTGCAGAGAAACACTGAAGCTTTCTTT; CDR3: CASSLQRNTEAFF
D: TRBD1; J: TRBJ2-2; size: few; V: TRBV5-1; DNA: TGCGCCAGTAGGACAGGGTACACCGGGGAGCTGTTTTTT; CDR3: CASRTGYTGELFF
D: .; J: TRBJ1-5; size: few; V: TRBV24-1; DNA: TGTGCCACCAGTGAGGGGGGGAGGCAGCCCCAGCATTTT; CDR3: CATSEGGRQPQHF
D: TRBD1; J: TRBJ2-1; size: once; V: TRBV11-3; DNA: TGTGCCAGCAGCCCCCGGGACAGGGTGGCAAATGAGCAGTTCTTC; CDR3: CASSPRDRVANEQFF
D: .; J: TRBJ2-5; size: few; V: TRBV2; DNA: TGTGCCAGCAGTGAAACGGCCTCAGTCCAAGAGACCCAGTACTTC; CDR3: CASSETASVQETQYF
D: .; J: TRBJ2-2; size: few; V: TRBV12-3/TRBV12-4; DNA: TGTGCCAGCAGGGGAGACGGCGGGGAGCTGTTTTTT; CDR3: CASRGDGGELFF
D: .; J: TRBJ2-3; size: many; V: TRBV7-2; DNA: TGTGCCAGCAGCTTTCTAGGGGCCGCAGATACGCAGTATTTT; CDR3: CASSFLGAADTQYF
D: .; J: TRBJ2-3; size: few; V: TRBV29-1; DNA: TGCAGCGTTGGGTTGTTGGGGCAGGGGACAGATACGCAGTATTTT; CDR3: CSVGLLGQGTDTQYF
D: .; J: TRBJ2-6; size: .; V: TRBV6-2/TRBV6-3; DNA: TGTGCCAGCAGTTCCGGTAGCTCTGGGGCCAACGTCCTGACTTTC; CDR3: CASSSGSSGANVLTF
D: .; J: TRBJ2-7; size: few; V: TRBV6-1; DNA: TGTGCCAGCAGGCGGGTGCTAGCTCTAAGCGACGAGCAGTACTTC; CDR3: CASRRVLALSDEQYF
D: .; J: TRBJ2-7; size: few; V: TRBV21-1; DNA: TGTGCCAGCAGCAAAACCGACTCTCCCTACGAGCAGTACTTC; CDR3: CASSKTDSPYEQYF
D: .; J: TRBJ2-1; size: .; V: TRBV6-2/TRBV6-3; DNA: TGTGCCAGCGCCCAGACTAGCAGGGGTGAGCAGTTCTTC; CDR3: CASAQTSRGEQFF